This T cell receptor (beta chain) was profiled in a study of T cell repertoires in cytomegalovirus infection. Overall study: CMV epitopes, recently identified HLA-C-restricted and well-studied HLA-B-restricted, were used. It can be stated that public TCR beta signatures indicated CMV infection as well as a matching HLA type. General observations from the study: Ex vivo responses were dominated by HLA-C-restricted CMV-specific TCR beta clonotypes. Summed frequency of shared TCR beta families picked out CMV carriers who also had the relevant HLA.

This CDR3 has 15 residues. CDR1 and CDR2 (germline): SGHTA, FQGNSA. The V and J ends lost 2 bases and 4 bases, in that order; junction bases with no gene match: 3. This clonotype has ten or more counts. Its matching antigen is unknown. TCRdb itself ran the reads through MiXCR, one entry per CDR3 protein. The table has about 700,000 distinct CDR3 sequences, roughly 36% seen once; the top ten hold roughly 20%. The specimen was cultured PBMCs, collected from culture after CMV antigen stimulation. This receptor was identified in a human donor in good health (CMV status not recorded). Some clones in this sample may be carry-over from other donors' samples. The chain recombines TRBV7-2 with TRBJ2-3; 10 positions agree with TRBD2. CDR3 DNA sequence: TGTGCCAGCAGCTTAACTAGCGGGGCGGCAGATACGCAGTATTTT. It yields the protein CASSLTSGAADTQYF.